This T cell receptor beta chain was recorded in a study of T cell changes during pregnancy in multiple sclerosis. This CDR3 spans 15 amino acids. The germline gives CDR1 SGDLS, CDR2 YYNGEE. V lost 0 bases and J 0 bases, leaving 9 bases between the germline ends. The assay was immunoSEQ multiplex PCR, and TCRdb's table has in-frame clones only and misses some. The top ten clones hold 1.6% of a sample with more than 80,000 clones, 91% of them seen once. The chain links TRBV9 to TRBJ2-5, with D perhaps matching TRBD2 (6 bases). The source material was peripheral blood, sampled before pregnancy. This sequence originates from a female donor with multiple sclerosis, enrolled in a pregnancy study. In nucleotides, the CDR3 is TGTGCCAGCAGCGTAGGGGCGGGGAACCAAGAGACCCAGTACTTC. Its protein is CASSVGAGNQETQYF.